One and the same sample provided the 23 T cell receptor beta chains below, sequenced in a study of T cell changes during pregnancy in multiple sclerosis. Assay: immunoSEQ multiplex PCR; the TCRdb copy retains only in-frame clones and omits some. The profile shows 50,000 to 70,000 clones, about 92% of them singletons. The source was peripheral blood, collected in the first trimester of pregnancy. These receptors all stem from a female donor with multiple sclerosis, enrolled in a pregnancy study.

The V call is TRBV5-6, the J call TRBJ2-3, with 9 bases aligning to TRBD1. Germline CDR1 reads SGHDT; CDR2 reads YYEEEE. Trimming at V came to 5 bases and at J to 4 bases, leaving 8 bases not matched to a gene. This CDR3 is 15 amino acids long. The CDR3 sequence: CASSYRGPGADTQYF. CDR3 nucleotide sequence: TGTGCCAGCAGTTACAGGGGGCCGGGGGCAGATACGCAGTATTTT.

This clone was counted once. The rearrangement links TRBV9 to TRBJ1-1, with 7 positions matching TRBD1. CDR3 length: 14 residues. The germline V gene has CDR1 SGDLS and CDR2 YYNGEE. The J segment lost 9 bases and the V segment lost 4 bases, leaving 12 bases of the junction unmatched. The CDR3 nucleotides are TGTGCCAGCAGCTCTGGGACAGCGAAAACCCAAGCTTTCTTT. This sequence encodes CASSSGTAKTQAFF.

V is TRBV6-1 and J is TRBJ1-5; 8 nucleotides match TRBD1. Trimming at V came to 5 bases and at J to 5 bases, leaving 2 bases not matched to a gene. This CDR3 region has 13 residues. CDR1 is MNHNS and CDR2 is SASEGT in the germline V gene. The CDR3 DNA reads TGTGCCAGCAGTCCGGACAGGGATCAGCCCCAGCATTTT. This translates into CASSPDRDQPQHF.

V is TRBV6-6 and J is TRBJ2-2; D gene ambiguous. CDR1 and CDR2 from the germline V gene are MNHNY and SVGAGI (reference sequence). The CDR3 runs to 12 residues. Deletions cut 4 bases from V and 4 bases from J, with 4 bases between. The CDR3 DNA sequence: TGTGCCAGCAGTTTCAGCACCGGGGAGCTGTTTTTT. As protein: CASSFSTGELFF.

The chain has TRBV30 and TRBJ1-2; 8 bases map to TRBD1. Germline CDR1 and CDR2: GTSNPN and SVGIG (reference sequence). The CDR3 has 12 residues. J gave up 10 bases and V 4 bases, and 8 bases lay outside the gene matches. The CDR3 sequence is CAWTPGQALYTF. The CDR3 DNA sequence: TGTGCCTGGACCCCGGGACAGGCCCTCTACACCTTC.

The CDR3, as DNA: TGTGCCACCAGCAGAGCCGGCGGGGGGGCAGATACGCAGTATTTT. Its protein is CATSRAGGGADTQYF. The V call is TRBV15, the J call TRBJ2-3, with 9 nucleotides matching TRBD2. The CDR3 has 15 amino acids. CDR1 LNHNV and CDR2 YYDKDF come from the germline V gene (reference sequence). The ends lost 1 base at V and 4 bases at J; junction bases unmatched: 3.

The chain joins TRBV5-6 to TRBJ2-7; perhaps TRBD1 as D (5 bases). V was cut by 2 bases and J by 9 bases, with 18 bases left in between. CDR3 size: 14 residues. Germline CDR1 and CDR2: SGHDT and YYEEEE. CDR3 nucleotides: TGTGCCAGCAGCTTTGGGGATGGGGCCCATAGGCAGTACTTC. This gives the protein CASSFGDGAHRQYF.

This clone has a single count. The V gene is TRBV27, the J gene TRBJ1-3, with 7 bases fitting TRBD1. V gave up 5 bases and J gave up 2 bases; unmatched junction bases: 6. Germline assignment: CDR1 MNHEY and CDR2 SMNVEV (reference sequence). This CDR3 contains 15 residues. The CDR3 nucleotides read TGTGCCAGCAGTCAACAGGGGCTTCCTGGAAACACCATATATTTT. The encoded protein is CASSQQGLPGNTIYF.

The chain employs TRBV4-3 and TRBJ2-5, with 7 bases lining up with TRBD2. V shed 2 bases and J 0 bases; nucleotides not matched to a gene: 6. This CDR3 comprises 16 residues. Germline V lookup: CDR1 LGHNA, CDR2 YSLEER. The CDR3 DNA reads TGCGCCAGCAGCCAATTTGGGGGGACTAACCAAGAGACCCAGTACTTC. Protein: CASSQFGGTNQETQYF.

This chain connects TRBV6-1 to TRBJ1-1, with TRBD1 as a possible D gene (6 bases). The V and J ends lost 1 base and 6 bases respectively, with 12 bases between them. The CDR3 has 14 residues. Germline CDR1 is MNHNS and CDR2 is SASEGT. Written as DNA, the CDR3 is TGTGCCAGCAGTGAAGTCGGCAGGGGCGCTGAAGCTTTCTTT. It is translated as CASSEVGRGAEAFF.

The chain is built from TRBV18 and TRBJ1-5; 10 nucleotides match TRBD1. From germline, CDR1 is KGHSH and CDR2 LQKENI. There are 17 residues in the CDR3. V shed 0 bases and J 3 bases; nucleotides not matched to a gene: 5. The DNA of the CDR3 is TGTGCCAGCTCACCACCGGGAGGACAGGGGGTCAATCAGCCCCAGCATTTT. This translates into CASSPPGGQGVNQPQHF.

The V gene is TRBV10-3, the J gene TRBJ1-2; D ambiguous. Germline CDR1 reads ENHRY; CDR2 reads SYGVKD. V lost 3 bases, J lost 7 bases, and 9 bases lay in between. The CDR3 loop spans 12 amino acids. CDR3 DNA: TGTGCCATCAGTGATCCCACCGGTGGCTACACCTTC. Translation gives CAISDPTGGYTF.

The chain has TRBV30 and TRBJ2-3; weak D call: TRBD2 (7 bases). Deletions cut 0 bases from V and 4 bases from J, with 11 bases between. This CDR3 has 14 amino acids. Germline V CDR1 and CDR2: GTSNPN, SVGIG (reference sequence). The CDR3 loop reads CAWSVGGEADTQYF. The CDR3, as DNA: TGTGCCTGGAGTGTAGGGGGGGAGGCAGATACGCAGTATTTT. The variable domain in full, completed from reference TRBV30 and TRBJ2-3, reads SQTIHQWPATLVQPVGSPLSLECTVEGTSNPNLYWYRQAAGRGLQLLFYSVGIGQISSEVPQNLSASRPQDRQFILSSKKLLLSDSGFYLCAWSVGGEADTQYFGPGTRLTVL.

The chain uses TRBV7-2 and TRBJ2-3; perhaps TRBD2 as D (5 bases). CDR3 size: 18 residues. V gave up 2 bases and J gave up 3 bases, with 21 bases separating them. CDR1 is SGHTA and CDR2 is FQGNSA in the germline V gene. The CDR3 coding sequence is TGTGCCAGCAGCTTACTTGGAGCGGCGGTGGCACCGACAGATACGCAGTATTTT. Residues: CASSLLGAAVAPTDTQYF.

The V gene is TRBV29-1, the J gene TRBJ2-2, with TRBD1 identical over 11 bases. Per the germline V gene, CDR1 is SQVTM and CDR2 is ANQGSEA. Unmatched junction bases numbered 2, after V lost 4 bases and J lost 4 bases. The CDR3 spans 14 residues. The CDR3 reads CSVGGTGGTGELFF. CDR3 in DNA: TGCAGCGTTGGTGGGACAGGGGGCACCGGGGAGCTGTTTTTT.

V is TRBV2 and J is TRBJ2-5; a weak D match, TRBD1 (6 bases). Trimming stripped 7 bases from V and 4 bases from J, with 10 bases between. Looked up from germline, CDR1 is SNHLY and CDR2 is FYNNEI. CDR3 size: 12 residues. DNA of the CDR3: TGTGCCAGCACCCTGGACAGAGAGACCCAGTACTTC. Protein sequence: CASTLDRETQYF.

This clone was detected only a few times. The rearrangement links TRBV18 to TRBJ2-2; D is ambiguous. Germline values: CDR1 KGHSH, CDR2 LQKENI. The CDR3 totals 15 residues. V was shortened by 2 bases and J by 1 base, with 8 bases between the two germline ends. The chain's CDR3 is CASSPIPGNTGELFF. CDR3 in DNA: TGTGCCAGCTCACCAATACCCGGGAACACCGGGGAGCTGTTTTTT.

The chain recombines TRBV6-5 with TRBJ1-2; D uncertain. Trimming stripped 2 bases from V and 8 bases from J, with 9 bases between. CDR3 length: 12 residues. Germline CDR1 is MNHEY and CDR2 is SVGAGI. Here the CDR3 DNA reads TGTGCCAGCAGTTACCCTGGCCAAGGCTACACCTTC. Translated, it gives CASSYPGQGYTF.

This CDR3 reads CASSSYRAGLGSPLHF. The CDR3 region has the DNA TGTGCCAGCAGCTCCTATCGGGCAGGGTTAGGTTCACCCCTCCACTTT. This chain links TRBV13 with TRBJ1-6; TRBD1 is a possible D gene (5 bases). The CDR3 loop spans 16 amino acids. Germline V gene lookup returns CDR1 PRHDT and CDR2 FYEKMQ (reference sequence). Trimming took 4 bases from V and 9 from J, leaving 19 bases between them.

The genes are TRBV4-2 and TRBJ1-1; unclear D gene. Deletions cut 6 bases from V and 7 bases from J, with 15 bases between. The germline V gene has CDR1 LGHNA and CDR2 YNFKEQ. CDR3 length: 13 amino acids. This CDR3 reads CASSPPLGDEAFF. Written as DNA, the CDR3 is TGTGCCAGCAGTCCACCCTTAGGAGATGAAGCTTTCTTT.

CDR3 sequence reads: CASSVGFAGGNTGELFF. The CDR3 DNA sequence: TGTGCCAGCAGCGTAGGTTTTGCGGGGGGGAACACCGGGGAGCTGTTTTTT. The chain combines TRBV9 with TRBJ2-2, with 8 bases aligning to TRBD2. V lost 0 bases, J lost 1 base, and 5 bases stayed unmatched. There are 17 residues in the CDR3. Germline CDR1 SGDLS, CDR2 YYNGEE.

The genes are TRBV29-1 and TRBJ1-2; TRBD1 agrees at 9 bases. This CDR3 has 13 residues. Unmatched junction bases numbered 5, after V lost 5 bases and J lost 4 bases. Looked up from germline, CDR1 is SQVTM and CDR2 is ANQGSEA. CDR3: CSVLKGQGYGYTF. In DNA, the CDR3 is TGCAGCGTTTTGAAGGGACAGGGCTATGGCTACACCTTC.

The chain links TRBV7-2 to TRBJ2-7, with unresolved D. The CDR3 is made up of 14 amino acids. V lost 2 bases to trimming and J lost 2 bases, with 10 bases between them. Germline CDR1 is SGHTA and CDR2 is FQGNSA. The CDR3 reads CASSLRQATYEQYF. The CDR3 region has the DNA TGTGCCAGCAGCTTAAGGCAGGCCACCTACGAGCAGTACTTC.